This section outlines one T cell receptor beta chain sequence together with its context. Its antigen is currently unknown. Patients in the study, people with chemo-refractory metastatic non-small-cell lung cancer, received focal radiation plus ipilimumab CTLA-4 blockade. Sequencing used immunoSEQ multiplex PCR; TCRdb keeps in-frame clones, though not all of them. This sample carries about 48,000 clones, around four fifths of them seen once, and the ten largest clones take approximately 3.5%. This entry comes from a study of radiotherapy plus CTLA-4 blockade in lung cancer. About the research overall: Among patients, about 20% showed objective responses, and about 31% had disease control. Study observations and caveats: Reportedly, early blood T cell clone dynamics best predicted response, with interferon-beta. TCR clones from tumors expanded in blood after radiotherapy plus ipilimumab.

The V gene's germline CDR1 is SEHNR and CDR2 FQNEAQ (reference sequence). Deletions cut 5 bases from V and 5 bases from J, with 13 bases between. The CDR3 is 13 residues long. This sequence was found in a human donor with non-small cell lung cancer who had stable disease on radiotherapy plus ipilimumab. This specimen consisted of peripheral blood, obtained from a patient treated with radiotherapy plus ipilimumab. This chain connects TRBV7-9 to TRBJ2-7, with D possibly being TRBD2 (5 bases). Here the CDR3 reads CASSAGSVDEQYF. CDR3 bases: TGTGCCAGCAGCGCTGGTAGCGTGGACGAGCAGTACTTC.